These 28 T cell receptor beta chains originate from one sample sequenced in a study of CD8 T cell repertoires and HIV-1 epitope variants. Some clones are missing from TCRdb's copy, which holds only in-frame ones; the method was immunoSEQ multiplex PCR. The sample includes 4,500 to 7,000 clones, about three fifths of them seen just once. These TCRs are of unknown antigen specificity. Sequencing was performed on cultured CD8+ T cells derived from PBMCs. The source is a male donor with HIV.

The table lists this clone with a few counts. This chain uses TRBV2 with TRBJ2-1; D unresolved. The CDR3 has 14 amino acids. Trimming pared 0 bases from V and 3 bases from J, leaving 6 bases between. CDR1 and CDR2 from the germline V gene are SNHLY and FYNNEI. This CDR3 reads CASSEAPSYNEQFF. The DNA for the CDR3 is TGTGCCAGCAGTGAAGCGCCTAGCTACAATGAGCAGTTCTTC.

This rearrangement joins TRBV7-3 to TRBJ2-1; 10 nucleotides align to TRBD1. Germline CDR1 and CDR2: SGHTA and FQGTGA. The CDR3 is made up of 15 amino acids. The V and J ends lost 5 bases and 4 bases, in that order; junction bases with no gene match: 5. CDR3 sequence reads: CASSTGGQGYNEQFF. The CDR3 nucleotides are TGTGCCAGCAGCACAGGGGGACAGGGGTACAATGAGCAGTTCTTC.

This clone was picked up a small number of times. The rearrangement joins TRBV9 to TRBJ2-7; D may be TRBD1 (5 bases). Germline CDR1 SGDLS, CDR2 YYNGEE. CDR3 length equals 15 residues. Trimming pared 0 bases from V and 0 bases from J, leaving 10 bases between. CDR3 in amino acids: CASSVGGRSSYEQYF. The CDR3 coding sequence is TGTGCCAGCAGCGTAGGGGGCCGGAGCTCCTACGAGCAGTACTTC.

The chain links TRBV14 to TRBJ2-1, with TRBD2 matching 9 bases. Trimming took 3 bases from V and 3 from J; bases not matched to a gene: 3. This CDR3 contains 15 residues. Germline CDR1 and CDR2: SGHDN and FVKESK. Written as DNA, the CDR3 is TGTGCCAGCAGCCAGCTAGCGGGGATCTACAATGAGCAGTTCTTC. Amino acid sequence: CASSQLAGIYNEQFF.

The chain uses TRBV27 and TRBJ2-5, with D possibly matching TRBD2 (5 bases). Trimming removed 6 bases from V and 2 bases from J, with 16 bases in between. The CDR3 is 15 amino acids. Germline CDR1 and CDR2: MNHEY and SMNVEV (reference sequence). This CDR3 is CASSSAGIDQETQYF. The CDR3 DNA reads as TGTGCCAGCAGCTCCGCCGGGATAGATCAAGAGACCCAGTACTTC.

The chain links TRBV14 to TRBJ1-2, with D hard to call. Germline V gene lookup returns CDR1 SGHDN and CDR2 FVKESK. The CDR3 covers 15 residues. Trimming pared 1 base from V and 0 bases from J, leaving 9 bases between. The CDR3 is CASSQVSGANYGYTF. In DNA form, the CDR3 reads TGTGCCAGCAGCCAAGTCAGCGGAGCTAACTATGGCTACACCTTC.

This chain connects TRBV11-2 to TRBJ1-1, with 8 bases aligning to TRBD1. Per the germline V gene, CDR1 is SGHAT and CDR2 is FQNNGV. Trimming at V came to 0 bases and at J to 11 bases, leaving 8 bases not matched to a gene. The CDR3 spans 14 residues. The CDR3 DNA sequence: TGTGCCAGCAGCTTAGAGTGGCAGGGGGCTTGGGCTTTCTTT. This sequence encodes CASSLEWQGAWAFF.

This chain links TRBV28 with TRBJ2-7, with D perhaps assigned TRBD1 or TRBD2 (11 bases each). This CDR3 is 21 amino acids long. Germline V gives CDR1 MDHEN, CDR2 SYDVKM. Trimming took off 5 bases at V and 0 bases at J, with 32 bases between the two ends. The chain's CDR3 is CASSTHPGQGGLAAFSYEQYF. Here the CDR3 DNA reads TGTGCCAGCAGTACTCACCCGGGACAGGGGGGACTAGCGGCCTTCTCCTACGAGCAGTACTTC.

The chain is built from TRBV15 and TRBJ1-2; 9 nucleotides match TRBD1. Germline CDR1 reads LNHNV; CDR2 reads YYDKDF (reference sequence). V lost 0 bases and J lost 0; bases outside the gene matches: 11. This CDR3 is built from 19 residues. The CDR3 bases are TGTGCCACCAGCAGAGAACCGGACAGGGGTTACCCAGCTAACTATGGCTACACCTTC. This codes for CATSREPDRGYPANYGYTF.

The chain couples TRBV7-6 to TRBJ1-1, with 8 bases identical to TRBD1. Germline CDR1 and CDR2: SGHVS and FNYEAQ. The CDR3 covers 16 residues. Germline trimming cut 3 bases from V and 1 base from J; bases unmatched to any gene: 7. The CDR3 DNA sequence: TGTGCCAGCAGCTTTGCGCCAGGGGGCCCGAACACTGAAGCTTTCTTT. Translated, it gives CASSFAPGGPNTEAFF.

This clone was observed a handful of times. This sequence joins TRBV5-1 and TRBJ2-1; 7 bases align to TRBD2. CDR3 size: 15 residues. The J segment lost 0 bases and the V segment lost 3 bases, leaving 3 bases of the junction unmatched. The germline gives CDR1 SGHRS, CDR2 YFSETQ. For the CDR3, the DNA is TGCGCCAGCAGCTGGGAGCGGGGCTCCTACAATGAGCAGTTCTTC. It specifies CASSWERGSYNEQFF.

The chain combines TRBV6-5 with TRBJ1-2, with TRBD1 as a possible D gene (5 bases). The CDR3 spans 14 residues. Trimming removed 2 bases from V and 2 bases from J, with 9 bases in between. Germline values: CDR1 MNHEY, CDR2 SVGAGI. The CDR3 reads CASSYGTGNYGYTF. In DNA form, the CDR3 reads TGTGCCAGCAGTTACGGGACGGGGAACTATGGCTACACCTTC.

The CDR3 here is CASSLSIGTGYEEAFF. In DNA, the CDR3 is TGTGCCAGCAGTTTATCTATAGGGACAGGGTACGAGGAAGCTTTCTTT. The chain uses TRBV27 and TRBJ1-1; TRBD1 aligns across 9 bases. Germline V CDR1 and CDR2: MNHEY, SMNVEV (reference sequence). This CDR3 has 16 residues. J was trimmed by 8 bases and V by 0 bases; bases with no gene match: 10.

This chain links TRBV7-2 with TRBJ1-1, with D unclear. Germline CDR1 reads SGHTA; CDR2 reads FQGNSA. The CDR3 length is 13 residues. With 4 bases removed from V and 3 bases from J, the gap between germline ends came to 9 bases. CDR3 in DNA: TGTGCCAGCAGCTCCGAACAATACACTGAAGCTTTCTTT. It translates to CASSSEQYTEAFF.

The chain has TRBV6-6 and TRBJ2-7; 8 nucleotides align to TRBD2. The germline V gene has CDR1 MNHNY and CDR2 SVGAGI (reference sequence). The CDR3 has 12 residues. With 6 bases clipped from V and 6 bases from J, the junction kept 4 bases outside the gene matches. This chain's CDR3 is CASSPGGGEQYF. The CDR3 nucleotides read TGTGCCAGCAGCCCGGGGGGGGGCGAGCAGTACTTC.

The CDR3 loop reads CASSEGPSYEQYF. In DNA, the CDR3 is TGTGCCAGCAGCGAAGGGCCCTCCTACGAGCAGTACTTC. The gene calls are TRBV7-3 and TRBJ2-7, with D unclear. Trimming pared 5 bases from V and 0 bases from J, leaving 8 bases between. Germline-derived CDR1 and CDR2 are SGHTA and FQGTGA. The CDR3 is 13 residues long. Full variable domain (missing parts from reference TRBV7-3 and TRBJ2-7): GAGVSQTPSNKVTEKGKYVELRCDPISGHTALYWYRQSLGQGPEFLIYFQGTGAADDSGLPNDRFFAVRPEGSVSTLKIQRTERGDSAVYLCASSEGPSYEQYFGPGTRLTVT.

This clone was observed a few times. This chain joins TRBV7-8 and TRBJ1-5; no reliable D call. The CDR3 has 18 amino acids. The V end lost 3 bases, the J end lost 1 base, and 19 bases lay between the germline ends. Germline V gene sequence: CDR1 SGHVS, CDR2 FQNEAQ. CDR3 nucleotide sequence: TGTGCCAGCAGCTTGTTCGGGTGGGAGGGCCGCAGCAATCAGCCCCAGCATTTT. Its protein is CASSLFGWEGRSNQPQHF.

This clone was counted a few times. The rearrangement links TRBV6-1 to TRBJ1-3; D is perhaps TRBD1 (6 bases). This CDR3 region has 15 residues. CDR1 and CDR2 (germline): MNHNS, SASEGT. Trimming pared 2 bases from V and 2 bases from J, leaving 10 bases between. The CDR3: CASSELRQAGNTIYF. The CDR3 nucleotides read TGTGCCAGCAGTGAATTGAGACAGGCTGGAAACACCATATATTTT.

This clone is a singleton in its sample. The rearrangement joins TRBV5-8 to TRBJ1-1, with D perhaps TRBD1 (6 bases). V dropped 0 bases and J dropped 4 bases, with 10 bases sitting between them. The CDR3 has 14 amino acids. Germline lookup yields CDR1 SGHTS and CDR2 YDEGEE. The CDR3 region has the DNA TGTGCCAGCAGCTTGGCCAGGGGCCCCACTGAAGCTTTCTTT. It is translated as CASSLARGPTEAFF.

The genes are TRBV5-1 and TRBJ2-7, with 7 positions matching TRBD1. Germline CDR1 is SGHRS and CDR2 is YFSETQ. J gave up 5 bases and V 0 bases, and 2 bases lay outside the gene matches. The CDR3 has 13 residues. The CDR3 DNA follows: TGCGCCAGCAGCTTGGACAGGGGCCACGAGCAGTACTTC. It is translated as CASSLDRGHEQYF.

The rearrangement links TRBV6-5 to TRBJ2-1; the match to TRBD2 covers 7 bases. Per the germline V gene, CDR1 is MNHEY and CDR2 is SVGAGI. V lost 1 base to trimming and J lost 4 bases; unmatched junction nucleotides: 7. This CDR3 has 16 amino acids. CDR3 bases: TGTGCCAGCAGTTACTATGGGAGGGGCTCTTACAATGAGCAGTTCTTC. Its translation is CASSYYGRGSYNEQFF.

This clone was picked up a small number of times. The CDR3, as DNA: TGTGCCAGCAGCGTAGGAGGACTAGCGGGGCAAGAGACCCAGTACTTC. This encodes CASSVGGLAGQETQYF. The chain uses TRBV9 and TRBJ2-5, with TRBD2 matching over 12 bases. There are 16 residues in the CDR3. Germline V gives CDR1 SGDLS, CDR2 YYNGEE. V was clipped by 0 bases and J by 2 bases; unmatched bases: 2.

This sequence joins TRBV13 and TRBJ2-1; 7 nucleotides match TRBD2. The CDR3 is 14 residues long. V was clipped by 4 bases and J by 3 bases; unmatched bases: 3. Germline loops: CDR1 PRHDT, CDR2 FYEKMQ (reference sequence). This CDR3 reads CASSSTSDYNEQFF. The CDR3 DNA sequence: TGTGCCAGCAGCTCCACTAGCGACTACAATGAGCAGTTCTTC.

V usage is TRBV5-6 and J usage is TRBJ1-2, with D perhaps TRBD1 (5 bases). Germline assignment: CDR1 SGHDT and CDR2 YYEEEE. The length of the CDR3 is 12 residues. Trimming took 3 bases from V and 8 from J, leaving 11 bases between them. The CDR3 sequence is CASSWGEGGYTF. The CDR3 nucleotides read TGTGCCAGCAGCTGGGGGGAAGGAGGCTACACCTTC.

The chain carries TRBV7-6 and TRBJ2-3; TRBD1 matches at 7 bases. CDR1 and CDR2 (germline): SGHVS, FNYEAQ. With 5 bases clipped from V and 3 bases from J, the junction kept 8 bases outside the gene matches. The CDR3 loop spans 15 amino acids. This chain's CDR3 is CASSRQGGFTDTQYF. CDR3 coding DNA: TGTGCCAGCAGCCGACAGGGCGGTTTTACAGATACGCAGTATTTT.

CDR3 in amino acids: CASRGSGGLLPSTDTQYF. CDR3 bases: TGTGCCAGTAGAGGTAGCGGGGGGCTTTTACCTAGCACAGATACGCAGTATTTT. J is TRBJ2-3 and V is TRBV19; 10 positions match TRBD2. The CDR3 covers 18 residues. Germline values: CDR1 LNHDA, CDR2 SQIVND (reference sequence). V trimming: 6 bases; J trimming: 0 bases; junction bases outside the gene matches: 12.

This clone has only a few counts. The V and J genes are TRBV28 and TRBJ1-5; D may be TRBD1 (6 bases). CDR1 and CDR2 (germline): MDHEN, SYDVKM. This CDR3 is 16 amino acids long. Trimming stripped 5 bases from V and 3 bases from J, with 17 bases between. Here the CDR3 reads CASSPYPGGTNQPQHF. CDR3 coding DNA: TGTGCCAGCAGTCCATACCCCGGGGGCACCAATCAGCCCCAGCATTTT.

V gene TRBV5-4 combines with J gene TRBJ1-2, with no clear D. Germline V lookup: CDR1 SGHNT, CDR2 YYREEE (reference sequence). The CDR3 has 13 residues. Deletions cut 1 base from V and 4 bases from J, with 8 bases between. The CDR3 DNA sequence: TGTGCCAGCAGCTTGCCGGGGATCTATGGCTACACCTTC. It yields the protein CASSLPGIYGYTF.